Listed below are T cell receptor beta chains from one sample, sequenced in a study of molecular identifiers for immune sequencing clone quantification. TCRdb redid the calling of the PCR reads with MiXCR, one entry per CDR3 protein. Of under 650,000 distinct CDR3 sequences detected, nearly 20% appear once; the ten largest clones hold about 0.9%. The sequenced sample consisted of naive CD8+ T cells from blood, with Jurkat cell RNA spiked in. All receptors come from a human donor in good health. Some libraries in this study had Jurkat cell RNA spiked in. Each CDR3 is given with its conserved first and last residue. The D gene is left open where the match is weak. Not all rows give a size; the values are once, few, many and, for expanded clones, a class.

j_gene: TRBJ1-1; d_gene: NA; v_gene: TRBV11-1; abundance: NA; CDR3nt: TGTGCCAGCGGTTTGGACAGTATTTCATTTCTGAACACTGAAGCTTTCTTT; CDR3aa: CASGLDSISFLNTEAFF
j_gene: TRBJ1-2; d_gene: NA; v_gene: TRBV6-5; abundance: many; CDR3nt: TGCGCCAGCAGCCAAGACTCCTATGGCTACACCTTC; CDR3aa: CASSQDSYGYTF
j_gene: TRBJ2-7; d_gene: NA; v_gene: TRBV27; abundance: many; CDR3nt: TGTGCCAGCAGGCCGACAGGCTCCTACGAGCAGTACTTC; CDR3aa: CASRPTGSYEQYF
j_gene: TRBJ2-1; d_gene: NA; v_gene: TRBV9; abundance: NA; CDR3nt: TGTGCCAGCAGCTCCCCTGAGGATCGGGGTCAGCAGTTCTTC; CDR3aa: CASSSPEDRGQQFF
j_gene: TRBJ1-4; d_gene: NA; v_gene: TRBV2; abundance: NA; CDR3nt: TGTGCCAGCACTACCCTGGGGGGCCCTTCGGAACATAATGAAAAACTGTTTTTT; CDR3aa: CASTTLGGPSEHNEKLFF
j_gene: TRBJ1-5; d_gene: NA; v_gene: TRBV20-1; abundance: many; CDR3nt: TGCAGTGCTAGAGACGTCGGGCCATATCAGCCCCAGCATTTT; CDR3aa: CSARDVGPYQPQHF
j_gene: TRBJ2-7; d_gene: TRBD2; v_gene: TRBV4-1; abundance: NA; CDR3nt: TGCGCCAGCAGCCAAGCCAGCGGGGCCTACGAGCGGTACTTC; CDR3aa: CASSQASGAYERYF
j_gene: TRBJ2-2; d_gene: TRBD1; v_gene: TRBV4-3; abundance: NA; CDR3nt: TGCGCCAGCAGCCAAGATTACCGCCAGGGGGCGGGCACCGGGGAGCTGTTTTTT; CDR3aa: CASSQDYRQGAGTGELFF
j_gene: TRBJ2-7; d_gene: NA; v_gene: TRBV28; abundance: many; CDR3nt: TGTGCCAGCAGTCCTACAGGGGCGGGGTACGAGCAGTACTTC; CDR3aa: CASSPTGAGYEQYF
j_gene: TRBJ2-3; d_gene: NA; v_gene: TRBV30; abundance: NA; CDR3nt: TGTGCCTGGAGTGGGGGGGGCAGGGTCGTGAGCACAGATACGCAGTATTTT; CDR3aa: CAWSGGGRVVSTDTQYF
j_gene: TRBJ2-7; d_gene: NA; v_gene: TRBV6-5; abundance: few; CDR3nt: TGTGCCAGCAGCGTACACGCCGAAGACGGTTCCTACGAGCAGTACTTC; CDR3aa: CASSVHAEDGSYEQYF
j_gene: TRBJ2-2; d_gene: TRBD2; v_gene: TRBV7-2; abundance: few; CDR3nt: TGTGCCAGCAGCTCCCCAGCGGGGGGGCACACCGGGGAGCTGTTTTTT; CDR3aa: CASSSPAGGHTGELFF
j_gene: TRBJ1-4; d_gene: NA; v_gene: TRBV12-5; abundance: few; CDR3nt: TGTGCTAGTGGTTTGGTAATCCCCCCAGGATTTAATGAAAAACTGTTTTTT; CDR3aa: CASGLVIPPGFNEKLFF
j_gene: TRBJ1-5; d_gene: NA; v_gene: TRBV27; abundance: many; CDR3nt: TGTGCCAGCAGCGCAACGACAGACACGCCCCAGCATTTT; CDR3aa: CASSATTDTPQHF
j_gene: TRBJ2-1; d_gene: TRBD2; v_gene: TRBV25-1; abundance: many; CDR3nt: TGTGCCAGCAGTATCAGCGGGGGGGCGGTTGAGCAGTTCTTC; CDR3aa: CASSISGGAVEQFF
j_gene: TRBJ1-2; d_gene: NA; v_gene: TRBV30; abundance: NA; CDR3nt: TGTGCCTGGAGTATCGGACGGGACAACCACTGTGGCTACACCTTC; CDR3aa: CAWSIGRDNHCGYTF
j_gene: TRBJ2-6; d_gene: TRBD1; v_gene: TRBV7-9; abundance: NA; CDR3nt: TGTGCCAGCATTACCGGGACAGAGAACTCTGGGGCCAACGTCCTGACTTTC; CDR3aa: CASITGTENSGANVLTF